A selection of T cell receptor beta chains follows, all from one sample in a study of cytomegalovirus exposure and HLA in healthy donors. Clones were read by immunoSEQ multiplex PCR, and TCRdb kept only the in-frame ones, dropping some. The sample totals about 88,000 clones; its top ten clones hold just over 5.5%. Sequenced sample: PBMCs. The receptors shown here come from a girl aged 10-17 years in good health and CMV-seropositive. The CDR3 runs from the conserved cysteine through the conserved F or W. The D gene is left open where the match is weak.

d_call: NA; j_call: TRBJ2-5; v_call: TRBV9; cdr3_nt: TGTGCCAGCAGCGACAAGGGGGGGGTAGAGACCCAGTACTTC; cdr3_aa: CASSDKGGVETQYF
d_call: NA; j_call: TRBJ1-2; v_call: TRBV25-1; cdr3_nt: TGTGCCAGCAGCTCTAGTGTAGGTGGCTACACCTTC; cdr3_aa: CASSSSVGGYTF
d_call: NA; j_call: TRBJ2-7; v_call: TRBV6-4; cdr3_nt: TGTGCCACCCACCGGAGGGCCTACGAGCAGTACTTC; cdr3_aa: CATHRRAYEQYF
d_call: NA; j_call: TRBJ2-7; v_call: TRBV5-1; cdr3_nt: TGCGCCAGCAGCTCAGATACAGGTTTCTCCTACGAGCAGTACTTC; cdr3_aa: CASSSDTGFSYEQYF
d_call: TRBD1; j_call: TRBJ1-1; v_call: TRBV6-5; cdr3_nt: TGTGCCAGCAATACAGGGGTTTCAAGTCCTGAAGCTTTCTTT; cdr3_aa: CASNTGVSSPEAFF
d_call: TRBD1; j_call: TRBJ2-7; v_call: TRBV7-7; cdr3_nt: TGTGCCAGCAGCTTAGCCGGGACAGGGGAGCAGTACTTC; cdr3_aa: CASSLAGTGEQYF
d_call: NA; j_call: TRBJ1-2; v_call: TRBV29-1; cdr3_nt: TGCAGCGTTGAAGGACCCCAGGGCGCGGACTATGGCTACACCTTC; cdr3_aa: CSVEGPQGADYGYTF
d_call: NA; j_call: TRBJ2-3; v_call: TRBV29-1; cdr3_nt: TGCAGCGTTGTAACAGATACGCAGTATTTT; cdr3_aa: CSVVTDTQYF
d_call: NA; j_call: TRBJ2-7; v_call: TRBV7-2; cdr3_nt: TGTGCCAGCAGCTTAGTAACGGGGGTCAACTACGAGCAGTACTTC; cdr3_aa: CASSLVTGVNYEQYF
d_call: NA; j_call: TRBJ2-7; v_call: TRBV5-4; cdr3_nt: TGTGCCAGCAGCTCGGGGAACTCCTACGAGCAGTACTTC; cdr3_aa: CASSSGNSYEQYF
d_call: NA; j_call: TRBJ1-5; v_call: TRBV25-1; cdr3_nt: TGTGCCAGCAGTGACGGGGGTTCTCAGCCCCAGCATTTT; cdr3_aa: CASSDGGSQPQHF
d_call: TRBD2; j_call: TRBJ2-7; v_call: TRBV10-3; cdr3_nt: TGTGCCATCACAGGACTAGCGGGTGAGCAGTACTTC; cdr3_aa: CAITGLAGEQYF
d_call: TRBD2; j_call: TRBJ2-3; v_call: TRBV4-3; cdr3_nt: TGCGCCAGCAGCCAAGATAAGGGGGGACTAGCGGGGAGCACAGATACGCAGTATTTT; cdr3_aa: CASSQDKGGLAGSTDTQYF
d_call: NA; j_call: TRBJ2-3; v_call: TRBV28; cdr3_nt: TGTGCCAGCAGTTTTGAACAGGGGACTAGCACAGATACGCAGTATTTT; cdr3_aa: CASSFEQGTSTDTQYF
d_call: NA; j_call: TRBJ1-2; v_call: TRBV6-1; cdr3_nt: TGTGCCAGCAGTGATGTAGCGCTGGGGGGCTACACCTTC; cdr3_aa: CASSDVALGGYTF
d_call: TRBD1; j_call: TRBJ2-7; v_call: TRBV15; cdr3_nt: TGTGCCACCAGCGGGGTAGGAGAGCAGGGGGACGAGCAGTACTTC; cdr3_aa: CATSGVGEQGDEQYF
d_call: NA; j_call: TRBJ1-3; v_call: TRBV28; cdr3_nt: TGTGCCAGCAGGACCCCACAGGGCGGGGGCTCTGGAAACACCATATATTTT; cdr3_aa: CASRTPQGGGSGNTIYF
d_call: NA; j_call: TRBJ1-1; v_call: TRBV6-5; cdr3_nt: TGTGCCAGCAGTTATCTCGGGGTCACTGAAGCTTTCTTT; cdr3_aa: CASSYLGVTEAFF
d_call: TRBD1; j_call: TRBJ2-1; v_call: TRBV15; cdr3_nt: TGTGCCACGAAAGGCCCAGGACAGGGCAAGGACAATGAGCAGTTCTTC; cdr3_aa: CATKGPGQGKDNEQFF
d_call: NA; j_call: TRBJ2-7; v_call: TRBV27; cdr3_nt: TGTGCCAGCAGTTCGACAGGCCGCCCCTACGAGCAGTACTTC; cdr3_aa: CASSSTGRPYEQYF
d_call: NA; j_call: TRBJ2-7; v_call: TRBV27; cdr3_nt: TGTGCCAGCAGTTTCGGGGGATCCTCCTACGAGCAGTACTTC; cdr3_aa: CASSFGGSSYEQYF
d_call: TRBD1; j_call: TRBJ1-2; v_call: TRBV29-1; cdr3_nt: TGCAGCGTTACAGGGGGCTATGGCTACACCTTC; cdr3_aa: CSVTGGYGYTF
d_call: TRBD1; j_call: TRBJ1-6; v_call: TRBV27; cdr3_nt: TGTGCCAGCAGTACTAGGGGACAGGGGAAATCCCCCCTCCACTTT; cdr3_aa: CASSTRGQGKSPLHF
d_call: TRBD1; j_call: TRBJ1-3; v_call: TRBV27; cdr3_nt: TGTGCCAGCAGGACAGGGGATGGAAACACCATATATTTT; cdr3_aa: CASRTGDGNTIYF
d_call: NA; j_call: TRBJ2-7; v_call: TRBV7-3; cdr3_nt: TGTGCCAGCAGCTTAGGGTCAGGTCTTTCCTACGAGCAGTACTTC; cdr3_aa: CASSLGSGLSYEQYF
d_call: NA; j_call: TRBJ1-3; v_call: TRBV15; cdr3_nt: TGTGCCACCAGCCCCCCCGGGAGCTCTGGAAACACCATATATTTT; cdr3_aa: CATSPPGSSGNTIYF
d_call: NA; j_call: TRBJ1-4; v_call: TRBV7-7; cdr3_nt: TGTGCCAGCAGATTCCCCAGGGGACCGGGACGCACTAATGAAAAACTGTTTTTT; cdr3_aa: CASRFPRGPGRTNEKLFF
d_call: NA; j_call: TRBJ1-4; v_call: TRBV15; cdr3_nt: TGTGCCACCAGCAGAGATCAAAGGGCCGAGGGTAATAATGAAAAACTGTTTTTT; cdr3_aa: CATSRDQRAEGNNEKLFF
d_call: NA; j_call: TRBJ2-1; v_call: TRBV9; cdr3_nt: TGTGCCAGCAGCGTAGCCGATGAGGCTGAGCAGTTCTTC; cdr3_aa: CASSVADEAEQFF
d_call: TRBD1; j_call: TRBJ1-4; v_call: TRBV15; cdr3_nt: TGTGCCACCAGCAGAGATGGGACAGGCTGGGATGAAAAACTGTTTTTT; cdr3_aa: CATSRDGTGWDEKLFF
d_call: TRBD1; j_call: TRBJ1-6; v_call: TRBV6-5; cdr3_nt: TGTGCCAGCAGTTACTCGCAGGGACAGGGGAATTCACCCCTCCACTTT; cdr3_aa: CASSYSQGQGNSPLHF
d_call: NA; j_call: TRBJ2-5; v_call: TRBV7-6; cdr3_nt: TGTGCCAGCAGCTCCCCTTACAGGGAAGAGACCCAGTACTTC; cdr3_aa: CASSSPYREETQYF
d_call: NA; j_call: TRBJ1-1; v_call: TRBV6-1; cdr3_nt: TGTGCCAGCAGGACAGGACTTATGAACACTGAAGCTTTCTTT; cdr3_aa: CASRTGLMNTEAFF
d_call: NA; j_call: TRBJ1-5; v_call: TRBV5-6; cdr3_nt: TGTGCCAGCAGCTTAGGGGGGGGCGCCAATCAGCCCCAGCATTTT; cdr3_aa: CASSLGGGANQPQHF
d_call: TRBD2; j_call: TRBJ2-5; v_call: TRBV7-8; cdr3_nt: TGTGCCAGCAGCCGAACTAGCGGGGGAAAAGAGACCCAGTACTTC; cdr3_aa: CASSRTSGGKETQYF
d_call: TRBD1; j_call: TRBJ1-3; v_call: TRBV7-2; cdr3_nt: TGTGCCAGCAGCTTCTCCCCCCCGGGACAGGGGTGGAACACCATATATTTT; cdr3_aa: CASSFSPPGQGWNTIYF
d_call: NA; j_call: TRBJ1-2; v_call: TRBV28; cdr3_nt: TGTGCCAGCAGACTCGGGGTCTATGGCTACACCTTC; cdr3_aa: CASRLGVYGYTF
d_call: NA; j_call: TRBJ2-1; v_call: TRBV14; cdr3_nt: TGTGCCAGCAGCCAAGAGGCAGTCACCAATGAGCAGTTCTTC; cdr3_aa: CASSQEAVTNEQFF
d_call: NA; j_call: TRBJ1-3; v_call: TRBV7-9; cdr3_nt: TGTGCCAGCAGCTTACAACAGGGATCTGGAAACACCATATATTTT; cdr3_aa: CASSLQQGSGNTIYF
d_call: NA; j_call: TRBJ1-6; v_call: TRBV19; cdr3_nt: TGTGCCAGTAGTATAGATCAGCGCCGGTATAATTCACCCCTCCACTTT; cdr3_aa: CASSIDQRRYNSPLHF
d_call: NA; j_call: TRBJ1-1; v_call: TRBV6-1; cdr3_nt: TGTGCCAGCTCTCGAGAGGGGGACACTGAAGCTTTCTTT; cdr3_aa: CASSREGDTEAFF
d_call: TRBD1; j_call: TRBJ1-6; v_call: TRBV14; cdr3_nt: TGTGCCAGCAGCCAAGTCCCGACAGGGTTAGGTTCACCCCTCCACTTT; cdr3_aa: CASSQVPTGLGSPLHF
d_call: NA; j_call: TRBJ1-6; v_call: TRBV5-6; cdr3_nt: TGTGCCAGCAGCTCATATACGGGGAACTCACCCCTCCACTTT; cdr3_aa: CASSSYTGNSPLHF
d_call: NA; j_call: TRBJ1-1; v_call: TRBV4-1; cdr3_nt: TGCGCCAGCAGCCAAGTAGAGACATTTAACACTGAAGCTTTCTTT; cdr3_aa: CASSQVETFNTEAFF
d_call: NA; j_call: TRBJ1-5; v_call: TRBV15; cdr3_nt: TGTGCCACCAGCAGAGATTTGCCAGACAATCAGCCCCAGCATTTT; cdr3_aa: CATSRDLPDNQPQHF
d_call: NA; j_call: TRBJ1-1; v_call: TRBV6-1; cdr3_nt: TGTGCCAGCAGTGAAAGGGGGACTGAAGCTTTCTTT; cdr3_aa: CASSERGTEAFF
d_call: NA; j_call: TRBJ1-1; v_call: TRBV6-1; cdr3_nt: TGTGCCAGCAGGGAGCCACCTTACGAAGCTTTCTTT; cdr3_aa: CASREPPYEAFF
d_call: NA; j_call: TRBJ2-2; v_call: TRBV19; cdr3_nt: TGTGCCAGTAGTATAGGGCCCCAGGACAGGGCTTGGTTGGCTAGCGGAACCGGGGAGCTGTTTTTT; cdr3_aa: CASSIGPQDRAWLASGTGELFF
d_call: NA; j_call: TRBJ1-2; v_call: TRBV4-1; cdr3_nt: TGCGCCAGCAGCCAAGATGCGGATAACTATGGCTACACCTTC; cdr3_aa: CASSQDADNYGYTF
d_call: NA; j_call: TRBJ2-3; v_call: TRBV5-4; cdr3_nt: TGTGCCAGCAGCTTGGGCGGGGGCCTCACAGATACGCAGTATTTT; cdr3_aa: CASSLGGGLTDTQYF
d_call: TRBD2; j_call: TRBJ2-1; v_call: TRBV4-3; cdr3_nt: TGCGCCAGCAGCCAAGATCTTAGCGGGATCTACAATGAGCAGTTCTTC; cdr3_aa: CASSQDLSGIYNEQFF
d_call: NA; j_call: TRBJ2-7; v_call: TRBV7-2; cdr3_nt: TGTGCCAGCAGCTTAAGGAGGGGTTCGGGGACGGAGACCTACGAGCAGTACTTC; cdr3_aa: CASSLRRGSGTETYEQYF
d_call: NA; j_call: TRBJ2-1; v_call: TRBV7-8; cdr3_nt: TGTGCCAGCAGCTTAGAAGGGAGCAATGAGCAGTTCTTC; cdr3_aa: CASSLEGSNEQFF
d_call: TRBD1; j_call: TRBJ2-7; v_call: TRBV5-4; cdr3_nt: TGTGCCAGCAGCTCGGGGACAGGAGGGATCTACGAGCAGTACTTC; cdr3_aa: CASSSGTGGIYEQYF
d_call: NA; j_call: TRBJ2-1; v_call: TRBV29-1; cdr3_nt: TGCAGCGCTCCTCTAGCTAAACTGAATGAGCAGTTCTTC; cdr3_aa: CSAPLAKLNEQFF
d_call: TRBD1; j_call: TRBJ1-4; v_call: TRBV5-1; cdr3_nt: TGCGCCAGCAGCGGGACAGGCTCAGGTGAAAAACTGTTTTTT; cdr3_aa: CASSGTGSGEKLFF
d_call: NA; j_call: TRBJ2-5; v_call: TRBV9; cdr3_nt: TGTGCCAGCAGCGCCACAGGGATAGGACAAGAGACCCAGTACTTC; cdr3_aa: CASSATGIGQETQYF
d_call: TRBD2; j_call: TRBJ2-7; v_call: TRBV5-1; cdr3_nt: TGCGCCAGCAGCTTCGGGGGGGGCGACTACGAGCAGTACTTC; cdr3_aa: CASSFGGGDYEQYF